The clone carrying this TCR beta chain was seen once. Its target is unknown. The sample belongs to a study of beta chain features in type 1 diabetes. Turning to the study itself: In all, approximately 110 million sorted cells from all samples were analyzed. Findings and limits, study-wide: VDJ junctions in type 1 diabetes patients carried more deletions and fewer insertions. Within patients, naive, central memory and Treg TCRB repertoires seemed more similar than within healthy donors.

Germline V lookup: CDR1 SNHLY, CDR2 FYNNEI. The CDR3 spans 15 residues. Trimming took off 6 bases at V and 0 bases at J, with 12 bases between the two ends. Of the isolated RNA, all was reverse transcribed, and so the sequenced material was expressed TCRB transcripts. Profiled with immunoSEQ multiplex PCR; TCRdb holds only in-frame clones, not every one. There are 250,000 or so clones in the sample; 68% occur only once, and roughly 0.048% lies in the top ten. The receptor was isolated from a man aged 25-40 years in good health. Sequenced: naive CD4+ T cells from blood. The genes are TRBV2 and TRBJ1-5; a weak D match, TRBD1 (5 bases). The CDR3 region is CASSLTEYSNQPQHF. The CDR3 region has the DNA TGTGCCAGCAGCCTGACAGAATATAGCAATCAGCCCCAGCATTTT.